A selection of T cell receptor beta chains follows, all from one sample in a study of T cell repertoires in cytomegalovirus infection. TCRdb recomputed calls from the reads with MiXCR, one row per CDR3 protein. The sample carries hundreds of thousands of distinct CDR3 sequences, 24% recorded once. Specimen: CD8+ T cells from PBMCs. The origin of the receptors is a human donor in good health (CMV status not recorded). Some clones in this sample may be carry-over from other donors' samples. Each CDR3 is given with its conserved first and last residue. A D gene is named only where the DNA matches it firmly. Clone size is shown for a subset of rows, as once, few, many or a class of expanded clone.

J gene	clone size	V gene	D gene	CDR3 DNA	CDR3 protein
TRBJ2-1	many	TRBV7-2	TRBD1	TGTGCCAGCAGCTTAGGACAGGGGCACTACAATGAGCAGTTCTTC	CASSLGQGHYNEQFF
TRBJ2-5	NA	TRBV11-2	NA	TGTGCCAGCAGCGATTTAGGGTGGGAGAGTGAGACCCAGTACTTC	CASSDLGWESETQYF
TRBJ2-3	NA	TRBV20-1	NA	TGCAGTGCTAGAAGTTCATGGGCCGCAGAGGGAGTTACGCAGTATTTT	CSARSSWAAEGVTQYF
TRBJ2-3	NA	TRBV14	NA	TGTGCCAGCAGCCAGGGATGGGGCACAGATACGCAGTATTTT	CASSQGWGTDTQYF
TRBJ2-1	many	TRBV7-2	TRBD2	TGTGCCAGCAGCCTTCCGAGCGGGGGGGCCCACAATGAGCAGTTCTTC	CASSLPSGGAHNEQFF
TRBJ2-7	NA	TRBV4-2	TRBD1	TGTGCCAGCAGCCAACCAGGGGGCGCGATACACGAGCAGTACTTC	CASSQPGGAIHEQYF
TRBJ2-2	few	TRBV19	NA	TGTGCCAGTAGTCCCTCGGACAGTAACACCGGGGAGCTGTTTTTT	CASSPSDSNTGELFF
TRBJ2-3	NA	TRBV28	NA	TGTGCCAGCAGTCCCCTGACAGTGAGCACAGATACGCAGTATTTT	CASSPLTVSTDTQYF
TRBJ2-1	few	TRBV15	TRBD1	TGTGCCACCAGCACCTACAGGGGCGCCTACAATGAGCAGTTCTTC	CATSTYRGAYNEQFF
TRBJ1-1	few	TRBV23-1	TRBD1	TGCGCCAGCAACCAGGGACAGGGGCTGAACACTGAAGCTTTCTTT	CASNQGQGLNTEAFF
TRBJ1-1	few	TRBV7-9	NA	TGTGCCAGCAGCTTCTTAAAGGGTCTGAACACTGAAGCTTTCTTT	CASSFLKGLNTEAFF
TRBJ1-2	few	TRBV20-1	NA	TGCAGTGATCGAGATAACTATGGCTACACCTTC	CSDRDNYGYTF
TRBJ2-1	many	TRBV7-9	NA	NA	CASSSSTSGASYNEQFF
TRBJ1-2	NA	TRBV20-1	NA	TGCAGTGCTAGAGGGGAGCCGCAGGTCTATGGCTACACCTTC	CSARGEPQVYGYTF
TRBJ1-2	few	TRBV2	TRBD1	TGTGCCAGCAGTGAACAGGGGGTAGACTATGGCTACACCTTC	CASSEQGVDYGYTF
TRBJ2-2	NA	TRBV29-1	TRBD1	TGCAGCGTGGAGGACAGGGTTGACACCGGGGAGCTGTTTTTT	CSVEDRVDTGELFF
TRBJ2-2	few	TRBV10-3	NA	TGTGCCATCGGCCTGAACACCGGGGAGCTGTTTTTT	CAIGLNTGELFF
TRBJ2-1	NA	TRBV6-5	NA	TGTGCCAGCAGTTCCCCACAGGGTCCGGTCTACAATGAGCAGTTCTTC	CASSSPQGPVYNEQFF
TRBJ2-1	few	TRBV7-9	TRBD1	TGTGCCAGCAGCTCCAGGGGGTTCTCCTACAATGAGCAGTTCTTC	CASSSRGFSYNEQFF
TRBJ2-3	NA	TRBV28	TRBD2	TGTGCCAGTGGGGAAGCGGGGGATACGCAGTATTTT	CASGEAGDTQYF
TRBJ2-1	many	TRBV7-2	TRBD2	TGTGCCAGCAGCTTAGCGACCTGGACTAGCGGGGGGCTTTTAGATGAGCAGTTCTTC	CASSLATWTSGGLLDEQFF
TRBJ2-1	few	TRBV11-3	TRBD1	TGTGCCAGCAGCTCGGACAGGGTTTCCTACAATGAGCAGTTCTTC	CASSSDRVSYNEQFF
TRBJ2-1	many	TRBV20-1	TRBD1	TGCAGTGCTAGAGACCCTTCTGGGACAGGATACAATGAGCAGTTCTTC	CSARDPSGTGYNEQFF
TRBJ1-1	few	TRBV13	NA	TGTGCCAGCAGTATCAACGTAAACACTGAAGCTTTCTTT	CASSINVNTEAFF
TRBJ2-7	NA	TRBV5-1	NA	TGCACCAGCAGCCTAGGGGCCCAGGGATTCTACGAGCAGTACTTC	CTSSLGAQGFYEQYF
TRBJ2-7	few	TRBV20-1	NA	TGCAGTGCTAGAGATCTCGAGGGGCCAGGCTACGAGCAGTACTTC	CSARDLEGPGYEQYF
TRBJ2-3	few	TRBV2	NA	TGTGCCAGCAGTGAACAAAGGACTGCCACAGATACGCAGTATTTT	CASSEQRTATDTQYF
TRBJ2-1	NA	TRBV6-5	NA	TGTGCCAGCAGATCCCAGGGGAATGAGCAGTTCTTC	CASRSQGNEQFF
TRBJ1-2	NA	TRBV6-4	NA	TGTGCCAGCAGTGACTCGAACCACGGCTACACCTTC	CASSDSNHGYTF
TRBJ1-1	NA	TRBV20-1	NA	TGCAGTGCTCACAGTTACACTGAAGCTTTCTTT	CSAHSYTEAFF
TRBJ1-6	NA	TRBV23-1	NA	TGCGCCGGGTACGAGACCCACACTTGGAATTCACCCCTCCACTTT	CAGYETHTWNSPLHF
TRBJ1-6	few	TRBV28	NA	TGTGCCAGCAGTCCAGTGAAAGGACTCGCGGCGGTAAGGAGGAATTCACCCCTCCACTTT	CASSPVKGLAAVRRNSPLHF
TRBJ2-1	NA	TRBV7-9	TRBD2	TGTGCCAGCAGCTTAGCAACTAGCGGGAGCTCCTACAATGAGCAGTTCTTC	CASSLATSGSSYNEQFF
TRBJ1-5	many	TRBV7-2	NA	TGTGCCAGCAGCTTCGGGGTGTATAGCAATCAGCCCCAGCATTTT	CASSFGVYSNQPQHF
TRBJ1-5	NA	TRBV12-3/TRBV12-4	NA	TGTGCCAGCAGGTGGGAAACTTCCAATAGCAATCAGCCCCAGCATTTT	CASRWETSNSNQPQHF
TRBJ2-1	few	TRBV19	NA	TGTGCCAGTAGTATGGGCGGGGCTGATGAGCAGTTCTTC	CASSMGGADEQFF
TRBJ2-5	many	TRBV7-8	TRBD1	TGTGCCAGCAGCTATAGGGACAGGGGTTTTTGGGAGACCCAGTACTTC	CASSYRDRGFWETQYF
TRBJ1-1	NA	TRBV13	NA	TGTGCCAGCAGCCCCAGGGGCTCGGCGAGAGACACTGAAGCTTTCTTT	CASSPRGSARDTEAFF
TRBJ2-2	NA	TRBV6-5	TRBD2	TGTGCCAGCAGTTACCAAGCGGGGGGCCCGATCACCGGGGAGCTGTTTTTT	CASSYQAGGPITGELFF
TRBJ1-5	NA	TRBV28	NA	TGTGCCAGCAGTTTTCCCCACCTTGGATTTCAAGGGCCCCAGCATTTT	CASSFPHLGFQGPQHF
TRBJ1-1	NA	TRBV6-2/TRBV6-3	NA	TGTGCCAGCAGTCTGGGGCATGGGGCTTTCTTT	CASSLGHGAFF
TRBJ1-1	few	TRBV20-1	NA	TGCAGTGCTCCACATGGGGGTCATGACACTGAAGCTTTCTTT	CSAPHGGHDTEAFF
TRBJ2-2	NA	TRBV6-6	NA	TGTGCCAGCAGACCCTTTCCCCAGGAAAGGGTCAACACCGGGGAGCTGTTTTTT	CASRPFPQERVNTGELFF
TRBJ2-1	few	TRBV6-5	NA	TGTGCCAGCAGACAAGAGAGCGGTACCTACAATGAGCAGTTCTTC	CASRQESGTYNEQFF
TRBJ2-3	few	TRBV7-6	TRBD2	TGTGCCAGCAGCTTAGCCGAGACTAGCGGGGGCACAGATACGCAGTATTTT	CASSLAETSGGTDTQYF
TRBJ2-1	NA	TRBV9	TRBD2	TGTGCCAGCAGCTCCTGGGGGGGACGGGATGAGCAGTTCTTC	CASSSWGGRDEQFF
TRBJ2-1	many	TRBV7-9	TRBD2	TGTGCCAGCAGCCGGACTAGCGGGGAACCCTACAATGAGCAGTTCTTC	CASSRTSGEPYNEQFF
TRBJ1-2	NA	TRBV7-9	NA	TGTGCCAGCAGCTTAACGAGCCCCGAGCACCGCTACACCTTC	CASSLTSPEHRYTF
TRBJ2-1	NA	TRBV6-2/TRBV6-3	TRBD2	TGTGCCAGCAATGTGGGGGGGAGATACAATGAGCAGTTCTTC	CASNVGGRYNEQFF
TRBJ2-1	many	TRBV29-1	NA	TGCAGCGTATACGGCGGGGCGACCCTGAATGAGCAGTTCTTC	CSVYGGATLNEQFF
TRBJ1-2	many	TRBV28	NA	TGTGCCAGCAGTCCCACCCCCTATGGCTACACCTTC	CASSPTPYGYTF
TRBJ2-1	NA	TRBV5-6	TRBD1	TGTGCCAGCAGACCGACAGGGATCGGTGAGCAGTTCTTC	CASRPTGIGEQFF
TRBJ1-4	many	TRBV10-3	NA	TGTGCCATCAGTGAGTCGATGACAGAGAATGAAAAACTGTTTTTT	CAISESMTENEKLFF
TRBJ1-5	NA	TRBV5-1	TRBD1	TGCGCAGCAGCTTCTCAACAGGGGGGAGATCAGCCCCAGCATTTT	CAAASQQGGDQPQHF